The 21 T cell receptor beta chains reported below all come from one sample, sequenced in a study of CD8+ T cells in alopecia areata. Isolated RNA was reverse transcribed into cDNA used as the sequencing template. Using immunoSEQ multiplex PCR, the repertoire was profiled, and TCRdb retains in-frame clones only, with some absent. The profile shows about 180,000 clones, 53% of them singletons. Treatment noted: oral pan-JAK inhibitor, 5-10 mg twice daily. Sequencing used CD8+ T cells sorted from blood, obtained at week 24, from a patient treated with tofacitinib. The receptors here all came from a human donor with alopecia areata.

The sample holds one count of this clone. As DNA, the CDR3 is TGTGCCAGCAGTTACCGGGACTTTGGTTCACCCCTCCACTTT. This codes for CASSYRDFGSPLHF. J is TRBJ1-6 and V is TRBV27; D possibly corresponds to TRBD1 (5 bases). V was pared by 4 bases and J by 9 bases, with 13 bases between. This CDR3 has 14 amino acids. Germline lookup yields CDR1 MNHEY and CDR2 SMNVEV (reference sequence).

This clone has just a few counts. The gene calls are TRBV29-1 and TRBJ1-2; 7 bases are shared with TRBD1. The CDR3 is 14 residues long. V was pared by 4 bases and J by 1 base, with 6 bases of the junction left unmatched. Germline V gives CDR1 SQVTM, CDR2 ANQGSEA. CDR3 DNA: TGCAGCGTTGTACCAGGACAGGATAACTATGGCTACACCTTC. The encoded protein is CSVVPGQDNYGYTF.

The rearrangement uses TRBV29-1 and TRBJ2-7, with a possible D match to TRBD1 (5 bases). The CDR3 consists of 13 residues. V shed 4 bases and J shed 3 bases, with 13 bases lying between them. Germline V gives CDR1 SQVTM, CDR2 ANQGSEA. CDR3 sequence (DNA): TGCAGCGTTGTCCTGGACACCTACTACGAGCAGTACTTC. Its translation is CSVVLDTYYEQYF.

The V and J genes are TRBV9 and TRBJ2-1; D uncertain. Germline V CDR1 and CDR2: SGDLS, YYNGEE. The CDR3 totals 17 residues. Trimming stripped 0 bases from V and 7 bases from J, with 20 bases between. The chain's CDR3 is CASSVDEEIPFGNEQFF. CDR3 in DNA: TGTGCCAGCAGCGTAGATGAGGAGATACCTTTTGGGAATGAGCAGTTCTTC.

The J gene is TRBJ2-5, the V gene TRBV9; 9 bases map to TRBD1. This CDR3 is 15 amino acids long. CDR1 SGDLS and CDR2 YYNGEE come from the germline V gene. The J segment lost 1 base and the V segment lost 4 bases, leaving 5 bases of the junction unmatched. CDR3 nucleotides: TGTGCCAGCAGCACCCGGGACAGGGTCCAAGAGACCCAGTACTTC. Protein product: CASSTRDRVQETQYF.

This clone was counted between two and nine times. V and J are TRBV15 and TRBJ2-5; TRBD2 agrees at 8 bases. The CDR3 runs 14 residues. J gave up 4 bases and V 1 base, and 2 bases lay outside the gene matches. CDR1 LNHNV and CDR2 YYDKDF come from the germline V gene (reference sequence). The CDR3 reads CATSRGSGAETQYF. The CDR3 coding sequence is TGTGCCACCAGCAGAGGTAGCGGGGCAGAGACCCAGTACTTC.

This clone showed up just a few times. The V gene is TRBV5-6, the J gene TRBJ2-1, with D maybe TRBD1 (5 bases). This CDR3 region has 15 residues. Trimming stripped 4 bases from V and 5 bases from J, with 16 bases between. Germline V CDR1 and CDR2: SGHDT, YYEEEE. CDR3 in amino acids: CASSPQGRTNNEQFF. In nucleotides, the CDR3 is TGTGCCAGCAGCCCGCAAGGTCGGACAAACAATGAGCAGTTCTTC.

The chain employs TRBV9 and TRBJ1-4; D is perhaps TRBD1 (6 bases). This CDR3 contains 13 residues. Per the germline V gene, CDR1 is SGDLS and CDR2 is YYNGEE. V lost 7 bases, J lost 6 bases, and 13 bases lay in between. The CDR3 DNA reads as TGTGCCAGCGGAACAGGGTTGGATGAAAAACTGTTTTTT. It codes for CASGTGLDEKLFF.

CDR3 amino acids: CASSVEDSPTGELFF. CDR3 sequence (DNA): TGTGCCAGCAGCGTAGAGGACAGTCCGACCGGGGAGCTGTTTTTT. The rearrangement uses TRBV9 and TRBJ2-2; D perhaps matches TRBD1 (6 bases). The CDR3 spans 15 residues. The germline V gene encodes CDR1 SGDLS and CDR2 YYNGEE. The V end lost 0 bases, the J end lost 5 bases, and 11 bases lay between the germline ends.

For the CDR3, the DNA is TGTGCCAGCAGTCTAGGCGGGGGAAGAGGCTACACCTTC. Protein product: CASSLGGGRGYTF. The chain uses TRBV27 and TRBJ1-2, with D possibly being TRBD1 (5 bases). Trimming shortened V by 5 bases and J by 8 bases, and 15 bases separated the two germline ends. The germline V gene encodes CDR1 MNHEY and CDR2 SMNVEV (reference sequence). This CDR3 spans 13 amino acids.

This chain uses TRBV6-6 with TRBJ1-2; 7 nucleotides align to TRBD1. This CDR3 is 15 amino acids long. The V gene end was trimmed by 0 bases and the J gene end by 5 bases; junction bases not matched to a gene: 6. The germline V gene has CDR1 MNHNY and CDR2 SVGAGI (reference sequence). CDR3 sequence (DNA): TGTGCCAGCAGTTACTCGAGTACGACAGGGTATGGCTACACCTTC. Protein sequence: CASSYSSTTGYGYTF.

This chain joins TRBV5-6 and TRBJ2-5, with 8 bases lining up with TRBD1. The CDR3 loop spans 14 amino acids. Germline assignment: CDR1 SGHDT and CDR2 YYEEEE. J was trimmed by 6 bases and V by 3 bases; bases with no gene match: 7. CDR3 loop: CASSWGTGRQTQYF. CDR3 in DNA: TGTGCCAGCAGCTGGGGGACAGGACGACAGACCCAGTACTTC.

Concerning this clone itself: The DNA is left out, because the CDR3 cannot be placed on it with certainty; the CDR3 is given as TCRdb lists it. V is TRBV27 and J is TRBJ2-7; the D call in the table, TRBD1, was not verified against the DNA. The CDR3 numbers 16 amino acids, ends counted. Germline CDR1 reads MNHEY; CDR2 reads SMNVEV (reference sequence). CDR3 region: CASSSSTGDAFYEQYF.

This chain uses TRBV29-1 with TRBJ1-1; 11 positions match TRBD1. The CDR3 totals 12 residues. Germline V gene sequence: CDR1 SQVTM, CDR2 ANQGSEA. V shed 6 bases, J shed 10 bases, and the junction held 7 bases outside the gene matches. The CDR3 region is CSVDRGPSRAFF. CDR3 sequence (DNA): TGCAGCGTGGACAGGGGGCCTTCCCGAGCTTTCTTT.

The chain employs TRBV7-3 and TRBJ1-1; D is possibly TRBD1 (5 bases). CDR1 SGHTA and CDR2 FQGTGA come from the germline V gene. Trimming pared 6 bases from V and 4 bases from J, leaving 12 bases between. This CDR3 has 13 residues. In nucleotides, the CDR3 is TGTGCCAGCAGTATCGGCGGGACCACTGAAGCTTTCTTT. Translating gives CASSIGGTTEAFF.

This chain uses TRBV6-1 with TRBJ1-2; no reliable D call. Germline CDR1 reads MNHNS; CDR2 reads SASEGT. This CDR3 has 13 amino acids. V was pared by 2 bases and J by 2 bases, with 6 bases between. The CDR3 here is CASSESANYGYTF. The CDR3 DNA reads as TGTGCCAGCAGTGAATCCGCGAACTATGGCTACACCTTC.

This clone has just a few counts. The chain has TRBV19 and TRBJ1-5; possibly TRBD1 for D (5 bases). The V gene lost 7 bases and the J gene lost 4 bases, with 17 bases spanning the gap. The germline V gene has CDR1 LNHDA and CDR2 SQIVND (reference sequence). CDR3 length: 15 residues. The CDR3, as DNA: TGTGCCAGTACCAATACCGGGACGTCTAATCAGCCCCAGCATTTT. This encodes CASTNTGTSNQPQHF. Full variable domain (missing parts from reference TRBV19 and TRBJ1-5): DGGITQSPKYLFRKEGQNVTLSCEQNLNHDAMYWYRQDPGQGLRLIYYSQIVNDFQKGDIAEGYSVSREKKESFPLTVTSAQKNPTAFYLCASTNTGTSNQPQHFGDGTRLSIL.

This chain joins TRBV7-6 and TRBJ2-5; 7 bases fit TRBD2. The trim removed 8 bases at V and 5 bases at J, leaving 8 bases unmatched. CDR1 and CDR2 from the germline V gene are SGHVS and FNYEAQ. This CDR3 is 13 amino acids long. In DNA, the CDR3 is TGTGCCAGCGGCGGGGGTCCTCGGGAGACCCAGTACTTC. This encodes CASGGGPRETQYF.

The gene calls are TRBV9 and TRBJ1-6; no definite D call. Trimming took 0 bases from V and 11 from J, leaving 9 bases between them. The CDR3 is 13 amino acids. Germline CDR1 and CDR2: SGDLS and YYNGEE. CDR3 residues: CASSVAGRAPLHF. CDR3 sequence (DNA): TGTGCCAGCAGCGTAGCAGGTCGTGCACCCCTCCACTTT.

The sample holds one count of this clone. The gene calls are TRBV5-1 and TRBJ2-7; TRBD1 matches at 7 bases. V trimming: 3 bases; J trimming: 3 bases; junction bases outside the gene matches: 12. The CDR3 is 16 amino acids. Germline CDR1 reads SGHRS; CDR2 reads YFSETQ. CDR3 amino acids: CASSSLTGAENYEQYF. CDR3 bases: TGCGCCAGCAGCTCGTTAACAGGGGCCGAGAACTACGAGCAGTACTTC. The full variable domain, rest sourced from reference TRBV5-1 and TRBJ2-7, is KAGVTQTPRYLIKTRGQQVTLSCSPISGHRSVSWYQQTPGQGLQFLFEYFSETQRNKGNFPGRFSGRQFSNSRSEMNVSTLELGDSALYLCASSSLTGAENYEQYFGPGTRLTVT.

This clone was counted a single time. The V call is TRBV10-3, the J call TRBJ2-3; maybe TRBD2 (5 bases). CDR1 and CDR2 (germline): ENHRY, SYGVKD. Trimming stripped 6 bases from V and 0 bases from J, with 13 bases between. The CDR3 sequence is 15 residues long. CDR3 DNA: TGTGCCATCAGGGGAGACGCATTGAGCACAGATACGCAGTATTTT. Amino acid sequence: CAIRGDALSTDTQYF.